This entry lists 8 T cell receptor beta chains sequenced from one sample in a study of blood T cell repertoires in COVID-19. The data were produced by immunoSEQ multiplex PCR, yet TCRdb's version contains in-frame clones alone and is incomplete. The sample holds 150,000 to 200,000 clones, roughly 85% seen once. Input material: peripheral blood. The receptors come from a man aged 40-50 years with acute or convalescent COVID-19.

V usage is TRBV11-2 and J usage is TRBJ2-7; D remains ambiguous. Looked up from germline, CDR1 is SGHAT and CDR2 is FQNNGV. V lost 0 bases and J lost 4, with 7 bases in between. This CDR3 comprises 13 residues. The CDR3: CASSLDRGYEQYF. CDR3 DNA: TGTGCCAGCAGCTTAGATCGCGGTTACGAGCAGTACTTC.

Concerning this clone: The sample carries other DNA sequences with the same CDR3. The CDR3 coding sequence is TGTGCCAGCAACCGGGACACTGAAGCTTTCTTT. Its protein is CASNRDTEAFF. The chain links TRBV6-5 to TRBJ1-1; unclear D gene. V gave up 7 bases and J gave up 3 bases, with 6 bases separating them. Germline V gene lookup returns CDR1 MNHEY and CDR2 SVGAGI. CDR3 size: 11 residues.

The chain uses TRBV5-1 and TRBJ1-1, with D perhaps TRBD1 (6 bases). From germline, CDR1 is SGHRS and CDR2 YFSETQ. Trimming cost V 0 bases and J 4 bases, with 10 bases left between them. This CDR3 comprises 14 residues. The CDR3 bases are TGCGCCAGCAGCTTGGGCCAGGGGCTCACTGAAGCTTTCTTT. This translates into CASSLGQGLTEAFF.

The rearrangement links TRBV3-1 (or the pseudogene TRBV3-2) to TRBJ2-7; D is perhaps TRBD2 (7 bases). The germline V and J ends were trimmed by 10 bases and 4 bases, with 14 bases remaining between them. Germline V gives CDR1 LGHDT, CDR2 YNNKEL (reference sequence). CDR3 size: 12 residues. CDR3 residues: CATRGPQYEQYF. Written as DNA, the CDR3 is TGTGCCACGCGGGGGCCCCAGTACGAGCAGTACTTC.

There are a few counts of this clone. This rearrangement joins TRBV7-8 to TRBJ1-2; a possible D gene is TRBD1 (6 bases). The CDR3 is 14 amino acids. Per germline, CDR1 SGHVS and CDR2 FQNEAQ. Trimming took off 1 base at V and 1 base at J, with 7 bases between the two ends. The CDR3: CASSLGGGNYGYTF. The CDR3 DNA is TGTGCCAGCAGCTTAGGAGGGGGTAACTATGGCTACACCTTC.

CDR3 in DNA: TGTGCCAGCAGTTGGCCGGGACAGGGAATGTCAGATACGCAGTATTTT. Its protein product is CASSWPGQGMSDTQYF. The rearrangement joins TRBV28 to TRBJ2-3, with 9 bases fitting TRBD1. The length of the CDR3 is 16 residues. With V trimmed by 4 bases and J by 4 bases, 9 bases remained unmatched. CDR1 MDHEN and CDR2 SYDVKM come from the germline V gene.

This chain joins TRBV19 and TRBJ2-5; the D gene is possibly TRBD2 (5 bases). The V end lost 3 bases, the J end lost 5 bases, and 19 bases lay between the germline ends. Germline values: CDR1 LNHDA, CDR2 SQIVND (reference sequence). CDR3 length: 16 residues. The CDR3 DNA reads TGTGCCAGTAGTATTGGGCAAAGCGGTACGGCGGAGACCCAGTACTTC. It is translated as CASSIGQSGTAETQYF. Supplemented by reference TRBV19 and TRBJ2-5, the full variable domain reads DGGITQSPKYLFRKEGQNVTLSCEQNLNHDAMYWYRQDPGQGLRLIYYSQIVNDFQKGDIAEGYSVSREKKESFPLTVTSAQKNPTAFYLCASSIGQSGTAETQYFGPGTRLLVL.

V gene TRBV19 combines with J gene TRBJ2-6; D call uncertain. The CDR3 contains 20 residues. Trimming stripped 2 bases from V and 0 bases from J, with 20 bases between. The germline gives CDR1 LNHDA, CDR2 SQIVND (reference sequence). CDR3 nucleotide sequence: TGTGCCAGTAGTATAAGAGGTGAGACCCGACCGGGCTCTGGGGCCAACGTCCTGACTTTC. It translates to CASSIRGETRPGSGANVLTF.